The 3 T cell receptor beta chains below all came from one sample that was sequenced in a study of cytomegalovirus exposure and HLA in healthy donors (dated by TCRdb to 2016 to 2017). Library preparation used the immunoSEQ multiplex PCR assay. For the multiplex PCR, a mixture combining 60 forward primers for TCR Vbeta segments and 13 reverse primers for TCR Jbeta segments was used. TCRdb limited this immuneACCESS table to in-frame rearrangements with V and J called. A share of clones is missing; checked studies link under half to unresolved V genes, and the rest is unexplained. This sample is represented by about 180,000 clones; nearly 80% of them were singletons. The ten most abundant clones make up 6.3% of the sample. The sample consisted of PBMCs. Receptors originate from a man in his forties or fifties in good health and CMV-seropositive.

This clone came up a few times. This chain joins TRBV6-6 and TRBJ1-5; 8 bases match TRBD1. J was trimmed by 8 bases and V by 0 bases; bases with no gene match: 6. The germline gives CDR1 MNHNY, CDR2 SVGAGI (reference sequence). The CDR3 totals 15 residues. The CDR3 reads CASSYSGQGYEPQHF. The CDR3 DNA reads as TGTGCCAGCAGTTACTCAGGACAGGGTTACGAGCCCCAGCATTTT.

The J gene is TRBJ2-7, the V gene TRBV18; D call uncertain. CDR1 and CDR2 (germline): KGHSH, LQKENI. Trimming removed 6 bases at V and 2 bases at J, with 17 bases between. The CDR3 covers 15 residues. The CDR3 DNA reads as TGTGCCAGCTCCCAAAGCCCCCATTCCGCCTACGAGCAGTACTTC. Amino acids: CASSQSPHSAYEQYF.

J is TRBJ1-2 and V is TRBV27; TRBD1 aligns across 7 bases. The CDR3 loop spans 14 amino acids. Germline V gives CDR1 MNHEY, CDR2 SMNVEV (reference sequence). The junction had 7 bases not matched to a gene; V was cut back by 1 base and J by 8 bases. This chain's CDR3 is CASSLLKGAQGYTF. DNA for the CDR3: TGTGCCAGCAGTTTATTGAAGGGGGCGCAGGGCTACACCTTC.